This T cell receptor beta chain derives from a study of cytomegalovirus exposure and HLA in healthy donors. Findings of the study overall: Later, an analysis showed that TCR beta chains associated with HLA were more clonally expanded than others that were equally common. Among TCR beta chains, those listed as cytomegalovirus-associated numbered some 160.

A remark on this clone: Its antigen is undetermined.

CDR1 is SGDLS and CDR2 is YYNGEE in the germline V gene. The CDR3 has 14 residues. The V gene lost 4 bases and the J gene lost 8 bases, with 18 bases spanning the gap. 60 Vbeta and 13 Jbeta primers were used in PCR. Using immunoSEQ multiplex PCR, the repertoire was profiled, and TCRdb retains in-frame clones only, with some absent. The sample records some 110,000 clones, roughly four fifths being singletons. The V gene is TRBV9, the J gene TRBJ1-2, with D possibly TRBD1 on 6 matching bases. The TCR comes from a man in his forties or fifties in good health and CMV-seropositive. What was sequenced was PBMCs. CDR3 nucleotide sequence: TGTGCCAGCAGCCCAGGGGTCGGTTTAGGAGGCTACACCTTC. Translating gives CASSPGVGLGGYTF.